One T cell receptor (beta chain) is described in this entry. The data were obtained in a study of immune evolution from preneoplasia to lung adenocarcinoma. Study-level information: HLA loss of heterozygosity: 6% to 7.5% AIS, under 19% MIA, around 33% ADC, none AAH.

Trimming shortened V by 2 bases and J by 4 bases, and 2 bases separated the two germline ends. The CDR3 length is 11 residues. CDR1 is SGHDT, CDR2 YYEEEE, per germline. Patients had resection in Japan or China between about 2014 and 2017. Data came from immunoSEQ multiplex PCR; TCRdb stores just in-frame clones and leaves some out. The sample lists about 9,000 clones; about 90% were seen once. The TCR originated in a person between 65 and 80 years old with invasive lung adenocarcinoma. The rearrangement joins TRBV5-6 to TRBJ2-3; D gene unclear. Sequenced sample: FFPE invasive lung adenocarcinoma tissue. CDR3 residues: CASSFADTQYF. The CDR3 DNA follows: TGTGCCAGCAGCTTTGCAGATACGCAGTATTTT. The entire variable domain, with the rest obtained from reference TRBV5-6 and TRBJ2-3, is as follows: DAGVTQSPTHLIKTRGQQVTLRCSPKSGHDTVSWYQQALGQGPQFIFQYYEEEERQRGNFPDRFSGHQFPNYSSELNVNALLLGDSALYLCASSFADTQYFGPGTRLTVL.